Below are 24 T cell receptor beta chains sequenced from a single sample in a study of blood T cell repertoires in COVID-19. Sequenced by immunoSEQ multiplex PCR; TCRdb stores in-frame clones only, minus some. The table shows 150,000 to 160,000 clones, with about 80% occurring only once. The sequenced material came from peripheral blood. These receptors came from a woman aged 55-69 years with acute or convalescent COVID-19.

The chain recombines TRBV7-3 with TRBJ1-2; D might be TRBD1 (6 bases). Per germline, CDR1 SGHTA and CDR2 FQGTGA. V was cut by 1 base and J by 10 bases, with 16 bases left in between. The CDR3 is 14 amino acids. The CDR3 DNA follows: TGTGCCAGCAGCTTAAACCCTGGACAGAGCTACTACACCTTC. It encodes CASSLNPGQSYYTF.

This chain links TRBV4-1 with TRBJ1-4; D is possibly TRBD1 (5 bases). The CDR3 runs to 17 residues. Germline CDR1 MGHRA, CDR2 YSYEKL. Between the trimmed V and J ends, which lost 0 bases and 5 bases, there was a span of 16 bases. The CDR3 loop is CASSQDVWAGPNEKLFF. The DNA for the CDR3 is TGCGCCAGCAGCCAAGATGTTTGGGCAGGGCCAAATGAAAAACTGTTTTTT.

This clone showed up just once. This sequence joins TRBV5-1 and TRBJ1-5; TRBD1 agrees at 8 bases. The trim removed 4 bases at V and 3 bases at J, leaving 9 bases unmatched. The CDR3 consists of 16 residues. Germline V gene sequence: CDR1 SGHRS, CDR2 YFSETQ. The CDR3 nucleotides are TGCGCCAGCAGCCCCCTGCCGACAGGGGACAATCAGCCCCAGCATTTT. This gives the protein CASSPLPTGDNQPQHF.

The rearrangement joins TRBV7-9 to TRBJ2-7; 7 bases agree with TRBD1. CDR1 and CDR2 from the germline V gene are SEHNR and FQNEAQ (reference sequence). J lost 2 bases, V lost 2 bases, and 6 bases had no gene match. The CDR3 has 15 amino acids. The CDR3 spells CASSLSIGTAYEQYF. CDR3 sequence (DNA): TGTGCCAGCAGCTTATCGATCGGGACAGCCTACGAGCAGTACTTC.

The chain recombines TRBV6-6 with TRBJ1-4, with D possibly TRBD1 on 6 matching bases. The V end was cut by 0 bases, the J end by 4 bases, with 12 bases between. CDR3 length: 16 amino acids. Germline V lookup: CDR1 MNHNY, CDR2 SVGAGI (reference sequence). The CDR3 region is CASSYSTGQINEKLFF. The CDR3 region has the DNA TGTGCCAGCAGTTACTCGACAGGACAGATTAATGAAAAACTGTTTTTT.

This chain joins TRBV11-2 and TRBJ1-6, with TRBD1 as a possible D gene (5 bases). The CDR3 spans 16 residues. Germline V CDR1 and CDR2: SGHAT, FQNNGV. Between the trimmed V and J ends, which lost 3 bases and 13 bases, there was a span of 22 bases. Written as DNA, the CDR3 is TGTGCCAGCAGCTTTGGCGGGGGGGAAGTTTTATCGCCCCTCCACTTT. Translation: CASSFGGGEVLSPLHF.

The chain employs TRBV3-1 (or the pseudogene TRBV3-2) and TRBJ1-2, with a possible D match to TRBD1 (5 bases). The CDR3 length is 16 residues. The V and J ends lost 0 bases and 2 bases respectively, with 13 bases between them. From germline, CDR1 is LGHDT and CDR2 YNNKEL (reference sequence). The CDR3 sequence is CASSQDRAGKNYGYTF. The CDR3 nucleotides read TGTGCCAGCAGCCAAGATAGGGCAGGGAAGAACTATGGCTACACCTTC.

Comments on this clone: This specimen includes other DNA sequences encoding the same CDR3. The chain joins TRBV9 to TRBJ2-1, with TRBD2 matching 8 bases. Germline CDR1 and CDR2: SGDLS and YYNGEE. V lost 3 bases and J lost 0; bases outside the gene matches: 2. This CDR3 is 15 amino acids long. CDR3 in DNA: TGTGCCAGCAGCGCCGCGGGGGGCTCCTACAATGAGCAGTTCTTC. Protein product: CASSAAGGSYNEQFF.

The V and J genes are TRBV6-5 and TRBJ2-7; tentative D call: TRBD2 (6 bases). CDR1 is MNHEY and CDR2 is SVGAGI in the germline V gene. V was clipped by 2 bases and J by 2 bases, with 16 bases between them. The CDR3 length is 16 residues. CDR3 residues: CASSYPTGTLTYEQYF. CDR3 DNA: TGTGCCAGCAGTTACCCCACCGGGACTTTAACCTACGAGCAGTACTTC.

V usage is TRBV19 and J usage is TRBJ2-2; D call uncertain. Germline CDR1 LNHDA, CDR2 SQIVND (reference sequence). With 1 base removed from V and 0 bases from J, the gap between germline ends came to 9 bases. The CDR3 loop spans 16 amino acids. CDR3 sequence (DNA): TGTGCCAGTAGTATAGTTCACTCCTCGAACACCGGGGAGCTGTTTTTT. It specifies CASSIVHSSNTGELFF.

The chain has TRBV7-9 and TRBJ1-4, with 7 bases that match TRBD1. V shed 1 base, J shed 8 bases, and the junction held 7 bases outside the gene matches. Germline V CDR1 and CDR2: SEHNR, FQNEAQ (reference sequence). The CDR3 contains 15 residues. The CDR3 nucleotides read TGTGCCAGCAGCTTAGAAGGACAGGTGGGCGAAAAACTGTTTTTT. Its translation is CASSLEGQVGEKLFF. The whole variable domain, filled in from reference TRBV7-9 and TRBJ1-4, reads DTGVSQNPRHKITKRGQNVTFRCDPISEHNRLYWYRQTLGQGPEFLTYFQNEAQLEKSRLLSDRFSAERPKGSFSTLEIQRTEQGDSAMYLCASSLEGQVGEKLFFGSGTQLSVL.

V usage is TRBV6-5 and J usage is TRBJ1-4; 10 bases align to TRBD1. V shed 8 bases, J shed 7 bases, and the junction held 4 bases outside the gene matches. The CDR3 sequence is 13 residues long. The germline V gene has CDR1 MNHEY and CDR2 SVGAGI. The chain's CDR3 is CASSDRGREKLFF. DNA for the CDR3: TGTGCCAGCTCCGACAGGGGGCGTGAAAAACTGTTTTTT.

This sequence joins TRBV5-1 and TRBJ1-2; a weak D match, TRBD1 (5 bases). The germline V gene encodes CDR1 SGHRS and CDR2 YFSETQ. The CDR3 runs 17 residues. V was pared by 4 bases and J by 0 bases, with 19 bases between. CDR3 nucleotides: TGCGCCAGCAGCCAAGAAGGCGCAGGGATCACTAACTATGGCTACACCTTC. Translated: CASSQEGAGITNYGYTF.

This chain joins TRBV30 and TRBJ1-2; D remains ambiguous. CDR3 length: 13 amino acids. Germline CDR1 and CDR2: GTSNPN and SVGIG (reference sequence). V was clipped by 0 bases and J by 10 bases, with 15 bases between them. The CDR3 region is CAWSVRSGVTYTF. CDR3 DNA: TGTGCCTGGAGTGTAAGGTCGGGAGTCACCTACACCTTC.

In its sample, this clone was seen once. This chain links TRBV7-8 with TRBJ1-1; 8 bases line up with TRBD1. The CDR3 is 15 residues long. J was trimmed by 3 bases and V by 5 bases; bases with no gene match: 8. Germline V lookup: CDR1 SGHVS, CDR2 FQNEAQ. The DNA of the CDR3 is TGTGCCAGCAGCACCCGGACAGGGCGGTACACTGAAGCTTTCTTT. As protein: CASSTRTGRYTEAFF.

The chain recombines TRBV5-1 with TRBJ2-3; TRBD2 might be the D (5 bases). In germline, CDR1 is SGHRS, CDR2 YFSETQ. Trimming removed 4 bases from V and 0 bases from J, with 12 bases in between. This CDR3 has 15 amino acids. CDR3 DNA: TGCGCCAGCAGCAGCACTAGTTCTAGCACAGATACGCAGTATTTT. Its translation is CASSSTSSSTDTQYF.

For the CDR3, the DNA is TGTGCCACCGCCCGAGAGGGTAATTCACCCCTCCACTTT. As protein: CATAREGNSPLHF. The rearrangement uses TRBV9 and TRBJ1-6; no clear D. This CDR3 is built from 13 residues. CDR1 and CDR2 (germline): SGDLS, YYNGEE. Trimming took 9 bases from V and 6 from J, leaving 13 bases between them.

The table lists this clone with a few counts. The chain carries TRBV11-2 and TRBJ2-7; TRBD1 might be the D (5 bases). CDR1 is SGHAT, CDR2 FQNNGV, per germline. The CDR3 is 14 amino acids. V lost 5 bases and J 0 bases, leaving 11 bases between the germline ends. The CDR3 sequence is CASSTLTDSYEQYV. CDR3 DNA: TGTGCCAGCAGCACCCTGACAGACTCCTACGAGCAGTACGTC.

The V gene is TRBV6-5, the J gene TRBJ1-1; a weak D match, TRBD1 (5 bases). The CDR3 is made up of 16 amino acids. CDR1 is MNHEY, CDR2 SVGAGI, per germline. V was pared by 4 bases and J by 1 base, with 16 bases between. This chain's CDR3 is CASSSGSPRGNTEAFF. CDR3 in DNA: TGTGCCAGCAGTTCCGGGTCACCAAGGGGGAACACTGAAGCTTTCTTT.

In nucleotides, the CDR3 is TGTGCCAGCAGGAGAGGGACAGAGGATTCACCCCTCCACTTT. Protein sequence: CASRRGTEDSPLHF. The chain uses TRBV7-8 and TRBJ1-6; 7 bases align to TRBD1. J lost 8 bases, V lost 6 bases, and 7 bases had no gene match. This CDR3 has 14 amino acids. Germline assignment: CDR1 SGHVS and CDR2 FQNEAQ.

The chain joins TRBV25-1 to TRBJ2-2; TRBD1 aligns across 9 bases. This CDR3 spans 15 amino acids. The V gene end was trimmed by 6 bases and the J gene end by 5 bases; junction bases not matched to a gene: 7. Germline V gene lookup returns CDR1 MGHDK and CDR2 SYGVNS. As DNA, the CDR3 is TGTGCCAGCAGCGCCGGGACAGGGAGGACCGGGGAGCTGTTTTTT. Translating gives CASSAGTGRTGELFF.

The chain is built from TRBV7-3 and TRBJ2-5; 7 bases line up with TRBD1. The CDR3 loop spans 15 amino acids. CDR1 SGHTA and CDR2 FQGTGA come from the germline V gene. After removal of 5 bases from V and 5 bases from J, the junction contained 11 bases not matched to a gene. CDR3 bases: TGTGCCAGCAGCCCAACTCAGGGGGTTGGTGAGACCCAGTACTTC. Translating gives CASSPTQGVGETQYF.

V gene TRBV19 combines with J gene TRBJ2-1; TRBD2 aligns across 14 bases. The CDR3 is 17 amino acids. The junction had 6 bases not matched to a gene; V was cut back by 3 bases and J by 5 bases. Germline-derived CDR1 and CDR2 are LNHDA and SQIVND (reference sequence). Here the CDR3 reads CASSIGPGLAGDNEQFF. As DNA, the CDR3 is TGTGCCAGTAGTATTGGGCCGGGACTAGCGGGGGACAATGAGCAGTTCTTC. The variable domain in full, with the rest retrieved from reference TRBV19 and TRBJ2-1, is DGGITQSPKYLFRKEGQNVTLSCEQNLNHDAMYWYRQDPGQGLRLIYYSQIVNDFQKGDIAEGYSVSREKKESFPLTVTSAQKNPTAFYLCASSIGPGLAGDNEQFFGPGTRLTVL.

This chain uses TRBV19 with TRBJ2-3; 9 nucleotides agree with TRBD1. J gave up 3 bases and V 4 bases, and 14 bases lay outside the gene matches. The germline V gene has CDR1 LNHDA and CDR2 SQIVND (reference sequence). This CDR3 spans 18 amino acids. The CDR3 spells CASSRGTGSPLRTDTQYF. The CDR3 DNA reads TGTGCCAGTAGTAGGGGGACAGGGAGCCCTCTGAGGACAGATACGCAGTATTTT.